A single sample is the source of the 20 T cell receptor beta chains below, sequenced in a study of CXCR3-negative and CXCR3-positive naive CD8 T cells. UMI-labeled 5' RACE yielded the TRB cDNA libraries. From its re-call of the 5' RACE reads, TCRdb lists each CDR3 protein once, without DNA. Recorded here are over 50,000 distinct CDR3 sequences; the top ten clones represent about 0.7%. No cognate antigen is known for these TCRs. Findings of the study overall: Greater hydrophobicity was found in TRB CDR3s of CXCR3-positive naive cells than of CXCR3-negative naive cells.

Sequenced material: naive CXCR3+ CD8+ T cells from blood. The sample's subset: CD45RO-CCR7+CD27+CD95- naive CD8+ T cells expressing CXCR3 (TNR3+). The source is a human donor in good health. Some clones in this sample may be carry-over from other donors' samples.

The rearrangement uses TRBV2 and TRBJ1-5; TCRdb proposes TRBD1, but this gene call is untestable without DNA. This CDR3 region has 14 residues. Germline loops: CDR1 SNHLY, CDR2 FYNNEI. This chain's CDR3 is CASRGGSSNQPQHF.

J is TRBJ2-7 and V is TRBV15; TCRdb reports TRBD1, a call that lacks DNA to check it against. The germline V gene encodes CDR1 LNHNV and CDR2 YYDKDF (reference sequence). The CDR3 covers 14 residues. The CDR3 loop is CATSGQGATYEQYF.

The rearrangement joins TRBV10-3 to TRBJ2-7; TCRdb's D call of TRBD1 is untestable without DNA. Germline V gene sequence: CDR1 ENHRY, CDR2 SYGVKD. This CDR3 has 12 amino acids. The CDR3 sequence is CASDRASYEQYF.

CDR3 sequence: CASSLDRGGYEQYF. The V gene is TRBV4-3, the J gene TRBJ2-7; the D call of TRBD1 rests on TCRdb alone, since no DNA is present to check it. This CDR3 is 14 amino acids long. The germline CDR1 and CDR2 sequences are LGHNA and YSLEER.

CDR3 amino acids: CASSGSTWRGDPTDTQYF. The chain recombines TRBV5-6 with TRBJ2-3; TCRdb's D gene call, TRBD2, goes unchecked for lack of DNA. From germline, CDR1 is SGHDT and CDR2 YYEEEE. CDR3 size: 18 residues.

The rearrangement uses TRBV6-4 and TRBJ2-1. This CDR3 is built from 13 residues. Germline CDR1 MRHNA, CDR2 SNTAGT. This CDR3 is CASSDVGVGEQFF.

The V gene is TRBV6-2 or TRBV6-3, the J gene TRBJ2-3; as DNA is missing, the TRBD2 call by TCRdb cannot be tested. The CDR3 is 16 residues long. Germline V CDR1 and CDR2: MNHEY, SVGEGT. CDR3 sequence: CASSYSSRAYEDTQYF.

The gene calls are TRBV6-4 and TRBJ2-1. Germline CDR1 MRHNA, CDR2 SNTAGT. The CDR3 sequence is 15 residues long. CDR3 amino acids: CASSDDTLSYNEQFF.

The V gene is TRBV11-2, the J gene TRBJ2-6; TCRdb's D call of TRBD1 is untestable without DNA. CDR1 and CDR2 (germline): SGHAT, FQNNGV. The CDR3 has 19 amino acids. The CDR3 reads CASSLDPTGFYSGANVLTF.

The chain uses TRBV9 and TRBJ2-7. CDR3 length: 11 residues. Germline V gives CDR1 SGDLS, CDR2 YYNGEE. This CDR3 is CASSVEGEQYF.

The V gene is TRBV4-3, the J gene TRBJ1-2; the D gene TCRdb calls, TRBD1, cannot be checked with no DNA. The CDR3 runs 16 residues. Germline V CDR1 and CDR2: LGHNA, YSLEER. The chain's CDR3 is CASSQDSTGGFHGYTF.

The rearrangement links TRBV20-1 to TRBJ1-1; the TRBD1 assignment by TCRdb is unverifiable without DNA. From germline, CDR1 is DFQATT and CDR2 SNEGSKA (reference sequence). The CDR3 has 15 amino acids. The CDR3: CSARDAGELGTEAFF.

The rearrangement uses TRBV28 and TRBJ2-1. Germline loops: CDR1 MDHEN, CDR2 SYDVKM. The CDR3 has 16 amino acids. The CDR3 loop is CASNPPLGGSYNEQFF.

V usage is TRBV27 and J usage is TRBJ2-1. Germline V gives CDR1 MNHEY, CDR2 SMNVEV (reference sequence). The CDR3 is made up of 14 amino acids. CDR3 protein: CASSLGSRFYEQFF.

V usage is TRBV6-2 or TRBV6-3 and J usage is TRBJ2-5; lacking DNA, the TRBD2 call made by TCRdb goes unchecked. The length of the CDR3 is 16 residues. The germline V gene encodes CDR1 MNHEY and CDR2 SVGEGT. This CDR3 is CACSNQLAGLSETQYF.

This chain uses TRBV3-1 with TRBJ2-5; TCRdb indicates TRBD1, and absent DNA this call remains unverified. This CDR3 has 14 residues. Per the germline V gene, CDR1 is LGHDT and CDR2 is YNNKEL (reference sequence). CDR3 sequence: CASSRPTGQETQYF.

V and J are TRBV29-1 and TRBJ2-7; TCRdb picks TRBD1, but there is no DNA to check that call. The CDR3 has 12 residues. Looked up from germline, CDR1 is SQVTM and CDR2 is ANQGSEA. This chain's CDR3 is CSVEGRGGFQYF.

The genes are TRBV6-2 or TRBV6-3 and TRBJ1-1; the TCRdb call, TRBD1, lacks DNA for checking. The CDR3 covers 16 residues. Germline V gene sequence: CDR1 MNHEY, CDR2 SVGEGT. The CDR3 region is CASSYGPGEMNTEAFF.

This rearrangement joins TRBV11-2 to TRBJ2-3; the D call of TRBD2 rests on TCRdb alone, since no DNA is present to check it. The CDR3 runs to 20 residues. Germline CDR1 is SGHAT and CDR2 is FQNNGV. The CDR3 region is CASSSPKLAGGPFGTDTQYF.

V usage is TRBV5-5 and J usage is TRBJ2-7; TCRdb picks TRBD1, but there is no DNA to check that call. CDR1 SGHKS and CDR2 YYEKEE come from the germline V gene (reference sequence). The CDR3 covers 14 residues. The CDR3: CASSLGGHFYEQYF.